The T cell receptor (beta chain) described here comes from a study of blood T cell repertoires in COVID-19. Study overall: Acute and convalescent COVID-19 samples came from the United States, Italy and Spain.

V was pared by 0 bases and J by 8 bases, with 10 bases between. Germline values: CDR1 SNHLY, CDR2 FYNNEI. CDR3 size: 13 residues. Assay: immunoSEQ multiplex PCR; the TCRdb copy retains only in-frame clones and omits some. The sample consists of some 450,000 clones, more than 70% of them appearing once. This clone was detected ten times or more. J is TRBJ1-2 and V is TRBV2; D gene ambiguous. The receptor was isolated from a woman aged 45 to 65 with COVID-19, enrolled during active disease. Material: peripheral blood. CDR3: CASSEAGSYGYTF. For the CDR3, the DNA is TGTGCCAGCAGTGAAGCAGGGAGTTACGGCTACACCTTC.